The 20 T cell receptor beta chains below were found in one sample sequenced in a study of OX40 agonist ivuxolimab in advanced cancers. Sequenced by immunoSEQ multiplex PCR; TCRdb stores in-frame clones only, minus some. The sample shows around 70,000 clones, around 85% of them seen only once. Sequencing was performed on CD4+ or CD8+ T cells sorted from blood, taken in a trial of the OX40 agonist ivuxolimab. Receptors originate from an adult with an advanced solid tumor such as melanoma, head and neck, liver or kidney cancer.

The chain couples TRBV14 to TRBJ2-1; 7 bases line up with TRBD2. Germline lookup yields CDR1 SGHDN and CDR2 FVKESK. The CDR3 has 14 residues. V trimming: 8 bases; J trimming: 2 bases; junction bases outside the gene matches: 6. This chain's CDR3 is CASAPGGTYNEQFF. The CDR3 DNA is TGTGCCAGCGCCCCCGGGGGGACCTACAATGAGCAGTTCTTC.

The sample holds one count of this clone. The chain links TRBV7-8 to TRBJ1-2; the D is unclear. V shed 2 bases and J shed 4 bases, with 11 bases lying between them. CDR3 length: 14 amino acids. The germline V gene has CDR1 SGHVS and CDR2 FQNEAQ. CDR3 amino acids: CASSLRPGSYGYTF. The CDR3 bases are TGTGCCAGCAGCTTACGTCCAGGTTCCTATGGCTACACCTTC. Supplemented by reference TRBV7-8 and TRBJ1-2, the full variable domain reads GAGVSQSPRYKVAKRGQDVALRCDPISGHVSLFWYQQALGQGPEFLTYFQNEAQLDKSGLPSDRFFAERPEGSVSTLKIQRTQQEDSAVYLCASSLRPGSYGYTFGSGTRLTVV.

V usage is TRBV21-1 and J usage is TRBJ2-3; the table's TRBD1 call for D was not verified on the DNA. TRBV21-1 corresponds to a pseudogene. CDR3 length: 16 amino acids. The CDR3 coding sequence is TGTGCCAGCAGCAAAGCTCGCAGGGCTAGCACAGATACGCAGTATTTT. Translated: CASSKARRASTDTQYF.

The CDR3 is CASSQTGVGGYTF. CDR3 coding DNA: TGTGCCAGCAGCCAAACAGGGGTTGGCGGCTACACCTTC. The chain links TRBV14 to TRBJ1-2; 7 bases match TRBD1. Per the germline V gene, CDR1 is SGHDN and CDR2 is FVKESK. The junction had 5 bases not matched to a gene; V was cut back by 2 bases and J by 8 bases. The CDR3 consists of 13 residues.

This chain uses TRBV11-2 with TRBJ2-5, with 12 bases fitting TRBD1. The assigned J gene may be wrong: the sequence end matches TRBJ2-7 better. Germline V gives CDR1 SGHAT, CDR2 FQNNGV. The CDR3 loop spans 14 amino acids. The CDR3 loop reads CASSVGTGGLEQYF. The DNA of the CDR3 is TGTGCCAGCAGCGTCGGGACAGGGGGCCTCGAGCAGTACTTC.

The rearrangement links TRBV11-2 to TRBJ1-1; tentatively, D is TRBD1 (6 bases). Per germline, CDR1 SGHAT and CDR2 FQNNGV. This CDR3 contains 15 residues. Trimming took 1 base from V and 6 from J, leaving 15 bases between them. Here the CDR3 DNA reads TGTGCCAGCAGCTTAGCGGGGGGCCCATGGGCTGAAGCTTTCTTT. It is translated as CASSLAGGPWAEAFF.

The rearrangement joins TRBV19 to TRBJ2-7; 11 bases fit TRBD2. The CDR3 loop spans 17 amino acids. Germline loops: CDR1 LNHDA, CDR2 SQIVND (reference sequence). V dropped 4 bases and J dropped 2; count of bases not matched to a gene: 10. CDR3 nucleotide sequence: TGTGCCAGTAGTACGCCGAAGACTAGCGGGGTAACCTACGAGCAGTACTTC. This gives the protein CASSTPKTSGVTYEQYF.

The genes are TRBV12-5 and TRBJ1-1, with TRBD1 identical over 9 bases. The CDR3 runs to 18 residues. Looked up from germline, CDR1 is LGHNT and CDR2 is FRNRAP. V shed 1 base and J 3 bases; nucleotides not matched to a gene: 12. The CDR3 reads CASGLAGLAGQGYTEAFF. Here the CDR3 DNA reads TGTGCTAGTGGTTTGGCCGGACTGGCGGGACAGGGCTACACTGAAGCTTTCTTT.

The V call is TRBV19, the J call TRBJ2-3; 7 positions match TRBD2. This CDR3 has 15 amino acids. Unmatched junction bases numbered 9, after V lost 5 bases and J lost 4 bases. Germline V CDR1 and CDR2: LNHDA, SQIVND (reference sequence). CDR3 bases: TGTGCCAGTAGTTCCTACGGGAGGCGACCAGATACGCAGTATTTT. Translated: CASSSYGRRPDTQYF. Based on the CDR3 plus reference TRBV19 and TRBJ2-3, the full variable domain is DGGITQSPKYLFRKEGQNVTLSCEQNLNHDAMYWYRQDPGQGLRLIYYSQIVNDFQKGDIAEGYSVSREKKESFPLTVTSAQKNPTAFYLCASSSYGRRPDTQYFGPGTRLTVL.

V usage is TRBV6-6 and J usage is TRBJ2-7; D uncertain. Germline V gene sequence: CDR1 MNHNY, CDR2 SVGAGI (reference sequence). There are 12 residues in the CDR3. V was pared by 0 bases and J by 2 bases, with 2 bases between. CDR3 coding DNA: TGTGCCAGCAGTTACTCGGCCTACGAGCAGTACGTC. It codes for CASSYSAYEQYV.

The chain carries TRBV6-5 and TRBJ1-1; D is uncertain. Germline lookup yields CDR1 MNHEY and CDR2 SVGAGI. Trimming pared 2 bases from V and 1 base from J, leaving 11 bases between. This CDR3 comprises 15 residues. CDR3 sequence reads: CASSYGPPGNTEAFF. The CDR3 bases are TGTGCCAGCAGTTACGGGCCTCCAGGGAACACTGAAGCTTTCTTT.

The V call is TRBV7-2, the J call TRBJ2-3, with D perhaps matching TRBD2 (7 bases). V dropped 5 bases and J dropped 6 bases, with 18 bases sitting between them. The CDR3 consists of 15 residues. Germline V gives CDR1 SGHTA, CDR2 FQGNSA. CDR3 loop: CASSPERGAWDTQYF. The CDR3 bases are TGTGCCAGCAGCCCTGAACGGGGGGCCTGGGATACGCAGTATTTT.

The rearrangement joins TRBV6-1 to TRBJ2-1, with D maybe TRBD1 (7 bases). Germline-derived CDR1 and CDR2 are MNHNS and SASEGT. The V end was cut by 1 base, the J end by 4 bases, with 14 bases between. The CDR3 has 16 residues. The CDR3 sequence is CASSEEEGARYNEQFF. DNA of the CDR3: TGTGCCAGCAGTGAAGAGGAGGGGGCCCGTTACAATGAGCAGTTCTTC.

V usage is TRBV7-9 and J usage is TRBJ2-7; no definite D call. V was cut by 4 bases and J by 4 bases, with 8 bases left in between. Germline-derived CDR1 and CDR2 are SEHNR and FQNEAQ (reference sequence). The CDR3 has 12 amino acids. CDR3 in amino acids: CASSYLPYEQYF. The CDR3, as DNA: TGTGCCAGCAGCTATTTACCTTACGAGCAGTACTTC.

This chain uses TRBV10-3 with TRBJ2-3; the D gene is possibly TRBD2 (6 bases). V dropped 3 bases and J dropped 1 base, with 11 bases sitting between them. Germline CDR1 is ENHRY and CDR2 is SYGVKD. The CDR3 runs 15 residues. The CDR3 here is CAISDRGIGTDTQYF. The DNA for the CDR3 is TGTGCCATCAGTGATCGGGGGATTGGCACAGATACGCAGTATTTT.

This chain connects TRBV7-9 to TRBJ2-7, with TRBD1 matching 9 bases. Germline CDR1 reads SEHNR; CDR2 reads FQNEAQ (reference sequence). The junction had 6 bases not matched to a gene; V was cut back by 7 bases and J by 5 bases. This CDR3 contains 13 residues. This CDR3 is CASIRTGVHEQYF. The CDR3 DNA follows: TGTGCCAGCATCCGGACAGGGGTCCACGAGCAGTACTTC. The entire variable domain, with the rest obtained from reference TRBV7-9 and TRBJ2-7, is as follows: DTGVSQNPRHKITKRGQNVTFRCDPISEHNRLYWYRQTLGQGPEFLTYFQNEAQLEKSRLLSDRFSAERPKGSFSTLEIQRTEQGDSAMYLCASIRTGVHEQYFGPGTRLTVT.

The rearrangement uses TRBV28 and TRBJ1-6, with D unclear. The CDR3 runs 18 residues. V dropped 5 bases and J dropped 0 bases, with 17 bases sitting between them. Germline-derived CDR1 and CDR2 are MDHEN and SYDVKM. The CDR3 DNA is TGTGCCAGCAGTCCAAGTCTGTACGACATCTCCTATAATTCACCCCTCCACTTT. Translated, it gives CASSPSLYDISYNSPLHF. Drawing the rest from reference TRBV28 and TRBJ1-6, the complete variable domain is DVKVTQSSRYLVKRTGEKVFLECVQDMDHENMFWYRQDPGLGLRLIYFSYDVKMKEKGDIPEGYSVSREKKERFSLILESASTNQTSMYLCASSPSLYDISYNSPLHFGNGTRLTVT.

This chain joins TRBV4-3 and TRBJ1-1, with 9 positions matching TRBD1. The trim removed 4 bases at V and 11 bases at J, leaving 14 bases unmatched. The CDR3 has 15 amino acids. Germline CDR1 reads LGHNA; CDR2 reads YSLEER. The CDR3 sequence is CASSRERGTGLRAFF. In DNA, the CDR3 is TGCGCCAGCAGCCGAGAGAGAGGGACAGGGCTTCGCGCTTTCTTT.

The rearrangement links TRBV11-1 to TRBJ2-5; D might be TRBD2 (5 bases). The CDR3 is 14 amino acids. Germline V CDR1 and CDR2: SGHAT, FQDESV (reference sequence). With 5 bases removed from V and 4 bases from J, the gap between germline ends came to 14 bases. The CDR3 DNA reads TGTGCCAGCAGCCCAGCGGCCGGCCCAGAGACCCAGTACTTC. Protein product: CASSPAAGPETQYF.

The chain employs TRBV27 and TRBJ2-1; D remains unclear. This CDR3 is built from 18 residues. V was cut by 0 bases and J by 0 bases, with 15 bases left in between. From germline, CDR1 is MNHEY and CDR2 SMNVEV (reference sequence). DNA of the CDR3: TGTGCCAGCAGTTTATCAGTCGGCAGGAGAGGCTCCTACAATGAGCAGTTCTTC. This gives the protein CASSLSVGRRGSYNEQFF.